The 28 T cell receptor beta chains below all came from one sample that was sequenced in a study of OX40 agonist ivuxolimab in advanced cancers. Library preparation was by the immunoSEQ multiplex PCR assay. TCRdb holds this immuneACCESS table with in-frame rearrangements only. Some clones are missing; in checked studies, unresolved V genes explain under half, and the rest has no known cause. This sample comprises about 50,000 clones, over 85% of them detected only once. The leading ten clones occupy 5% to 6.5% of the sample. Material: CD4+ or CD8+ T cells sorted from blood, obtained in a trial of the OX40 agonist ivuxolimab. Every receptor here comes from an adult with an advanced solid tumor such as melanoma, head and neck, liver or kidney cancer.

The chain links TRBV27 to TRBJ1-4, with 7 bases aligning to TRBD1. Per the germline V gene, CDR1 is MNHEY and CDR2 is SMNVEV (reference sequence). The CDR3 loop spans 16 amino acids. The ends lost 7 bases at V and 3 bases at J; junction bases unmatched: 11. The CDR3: CASTDRAWGPNEKLFF. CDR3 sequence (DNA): TGTGCCAGCACAGACAGGGCTTGGGGGCCTAATGAAAAACTGTTTTTT.

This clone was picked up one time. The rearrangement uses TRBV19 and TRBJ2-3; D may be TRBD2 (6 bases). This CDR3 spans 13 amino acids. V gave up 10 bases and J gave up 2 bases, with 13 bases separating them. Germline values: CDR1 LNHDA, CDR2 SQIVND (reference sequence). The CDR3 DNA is TGTGCCACCGCGACTAGTCACACAGATACGCAGTATTTT. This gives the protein CATATSHTDTQYF.

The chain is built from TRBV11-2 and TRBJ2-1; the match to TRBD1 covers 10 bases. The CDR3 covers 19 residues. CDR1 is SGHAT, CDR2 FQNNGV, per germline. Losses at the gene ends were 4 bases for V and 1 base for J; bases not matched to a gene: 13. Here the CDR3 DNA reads TGTGCCAGCAGCTCTTACACCCCGGACAGGGGGAGTTCCTACAATGAGCAGTTCTTC. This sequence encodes CASSSYTPDRGSSYNEQFF.

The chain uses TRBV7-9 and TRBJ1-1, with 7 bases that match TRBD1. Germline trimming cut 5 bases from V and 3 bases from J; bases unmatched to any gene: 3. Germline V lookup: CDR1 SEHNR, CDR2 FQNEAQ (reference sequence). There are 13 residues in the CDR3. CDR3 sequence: CASSADRDTEAFF. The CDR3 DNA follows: TGTGCCAGCAGCGCAGACAGGGACACTGAAGCTTTCTTT.

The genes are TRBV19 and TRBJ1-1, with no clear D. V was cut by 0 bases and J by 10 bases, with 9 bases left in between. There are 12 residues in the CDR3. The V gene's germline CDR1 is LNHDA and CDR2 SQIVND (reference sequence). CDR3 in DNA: TGTGCCAGTAGTATAGAAGGGTTGAGAGCTTTCTTT. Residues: CASSIEGLRAFF.

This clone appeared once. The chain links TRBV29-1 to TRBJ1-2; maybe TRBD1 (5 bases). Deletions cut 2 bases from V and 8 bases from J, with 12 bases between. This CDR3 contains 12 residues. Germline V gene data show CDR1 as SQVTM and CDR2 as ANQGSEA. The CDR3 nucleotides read TGCAGCGTTGAACTTACAGGCTGGGGCTACACCTTC. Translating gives CSVELTGWGYTF.

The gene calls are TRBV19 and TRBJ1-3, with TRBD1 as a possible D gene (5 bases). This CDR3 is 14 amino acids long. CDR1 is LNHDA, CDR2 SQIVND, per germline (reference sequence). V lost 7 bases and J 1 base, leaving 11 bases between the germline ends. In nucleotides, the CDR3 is TGTGCCAGTACCCGCGGGGCATCTGGAAACACCATATATTTT. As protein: CASTRGASGNTIYF.

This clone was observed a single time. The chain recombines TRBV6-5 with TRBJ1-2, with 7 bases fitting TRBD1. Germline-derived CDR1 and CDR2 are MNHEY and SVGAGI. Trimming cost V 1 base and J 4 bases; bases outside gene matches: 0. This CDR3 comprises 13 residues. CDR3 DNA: TGTGCCAGCAGTTACTACAGGGGCTATGGCTACACCTTC. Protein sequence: CASSYYRGYGYTF.

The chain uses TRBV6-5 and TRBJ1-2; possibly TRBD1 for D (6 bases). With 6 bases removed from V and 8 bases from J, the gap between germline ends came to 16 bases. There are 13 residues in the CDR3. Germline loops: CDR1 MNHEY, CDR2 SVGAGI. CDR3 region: CASRALHRDGYTF. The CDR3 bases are TGTGCCAGCAGAGCCCTTCACAGGGACGGCTACACCTTC.

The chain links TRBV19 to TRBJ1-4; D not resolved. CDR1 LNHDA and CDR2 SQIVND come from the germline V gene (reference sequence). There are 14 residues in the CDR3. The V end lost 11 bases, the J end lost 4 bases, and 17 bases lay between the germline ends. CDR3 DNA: TGTGCCTCTGGCCGAGGACGAGATAATGAAAAACTGTTTTTT. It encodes CASGRGRDNEKLFF. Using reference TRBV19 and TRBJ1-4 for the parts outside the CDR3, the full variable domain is DGGITQSPKYLFRKEGQNVTLSCEQNLNHDAMYWYRQDPGQGLRLIYYSQIVNDFQKGDIAEGYSVSREKKESFPLTVTSAQKNPTAFYLCASGRGRDNEKLFFGSGTQLSVL.

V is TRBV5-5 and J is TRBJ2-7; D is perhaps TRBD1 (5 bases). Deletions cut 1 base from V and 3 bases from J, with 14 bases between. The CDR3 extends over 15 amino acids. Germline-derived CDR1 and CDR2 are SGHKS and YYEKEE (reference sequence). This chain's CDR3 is CASSLYQGNVYEQYF. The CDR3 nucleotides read TGTGCCAGCAGCTTGTATCAGGGTAACGTCTACGAGCAGTACTTC. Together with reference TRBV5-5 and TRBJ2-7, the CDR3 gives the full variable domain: DAGVTQSPTHLIKTRGQQVTLRCSPISGHKSVSWYQQVLGQGPQFIFQYYEKEERGRGNFPDRFSARQFPNYSSELNVNALLLGDSALYLCASSLYQGNVYEQYFGPGTRLTVT.

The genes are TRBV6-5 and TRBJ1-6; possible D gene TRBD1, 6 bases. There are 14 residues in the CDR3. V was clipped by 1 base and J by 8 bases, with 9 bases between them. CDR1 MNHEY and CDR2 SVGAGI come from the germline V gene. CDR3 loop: CASSYFNRDSPLHF. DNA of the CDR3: TGTGCCAGCAGTTACTTTAACAGGGATTCACCCCTCCACTTT.

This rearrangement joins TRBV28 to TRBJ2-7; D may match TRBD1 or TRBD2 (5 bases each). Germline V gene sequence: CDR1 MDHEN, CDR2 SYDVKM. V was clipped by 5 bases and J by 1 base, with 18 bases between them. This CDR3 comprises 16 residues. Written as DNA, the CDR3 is TGTGCCAGCAGTCTAAACATGGACACGGGGTCCTACGAGCAGTACTTC. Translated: CASSLNMDTGSYEQYF.

In DNA, the CDR3 is TGCGCCAGCAGTGAGGCGGTGAACACTGAAGCTTTCTTT. Residues: CASSEAVNTEAFF. The chain couples TRBV10-2 to TRBJ1-1; D is ambiguous. CDR1 is WSHSY and CDR2 is SAAADI in the germline V gene. The CDR3 is made up of 13 amino acids. Trimming removed 2 bases at V and 0 bases at J, with 4 bases between.

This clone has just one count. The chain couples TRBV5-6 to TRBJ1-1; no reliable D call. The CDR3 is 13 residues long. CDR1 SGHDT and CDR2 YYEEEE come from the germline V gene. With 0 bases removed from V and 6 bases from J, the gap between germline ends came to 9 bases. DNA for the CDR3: TGTGCCAGCAGCTTGGGGGGTATCGCTGAAGCTTTCTTT. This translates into CASSLGGIAEAFF. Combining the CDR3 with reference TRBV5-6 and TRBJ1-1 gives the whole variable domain DAGVTQSPTHLIKTRGQQVTLRCSPKSGHDTVSWYQQALGQGPQFIFQYYEEEERQRGNFPDRFSGHQFPNYSSELNVNALLLGDSALYLCASSLGGIAEAFFGQGTRLTVV.

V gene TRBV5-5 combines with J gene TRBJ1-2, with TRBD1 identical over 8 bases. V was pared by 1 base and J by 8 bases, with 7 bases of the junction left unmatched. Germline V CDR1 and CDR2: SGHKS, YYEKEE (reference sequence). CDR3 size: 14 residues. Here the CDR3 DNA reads TGTGCCAGCAGCTTGTTCGGACAGGGTAAAGGCTACACCTTC. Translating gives CASSLFGQGKGYTF. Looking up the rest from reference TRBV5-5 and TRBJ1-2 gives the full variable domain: DAGVTQSPTHLIKTRGQQVTLRCSPISGHKSVSWYQQVLGQGPQFIFQYYEKEERGRGNFPDRFSARQFPNYSSELNVNALLLGDSALYLCASSLFGQGKGYTFGSGTRLTVV.

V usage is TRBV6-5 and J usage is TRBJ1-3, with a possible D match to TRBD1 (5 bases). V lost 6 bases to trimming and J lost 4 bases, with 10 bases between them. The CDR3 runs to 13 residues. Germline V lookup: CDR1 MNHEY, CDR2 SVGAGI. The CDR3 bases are TGTGCCAGCAGCTTCGGGGGGGGAAACACCATATATTTT. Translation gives CASSFGGGNTIYF.

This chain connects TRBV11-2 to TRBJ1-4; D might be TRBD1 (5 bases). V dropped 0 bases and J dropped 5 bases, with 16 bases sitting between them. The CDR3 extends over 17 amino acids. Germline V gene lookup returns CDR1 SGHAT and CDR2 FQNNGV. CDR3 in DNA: TGTGCCAGCAGCTTAGAGAGCTTGGGGACGCCGAATGAAAAACTGTTTTTT. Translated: CASSLESLGTPNEKLFF.

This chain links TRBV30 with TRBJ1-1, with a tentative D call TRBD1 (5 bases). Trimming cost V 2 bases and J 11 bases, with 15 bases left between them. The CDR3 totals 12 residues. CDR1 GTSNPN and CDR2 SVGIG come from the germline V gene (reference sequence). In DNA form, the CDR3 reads TGTGCCTGGAGTCTTGTGGGGGAAGATGCTTTCTTT. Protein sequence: CAWSLVGEDAFF.

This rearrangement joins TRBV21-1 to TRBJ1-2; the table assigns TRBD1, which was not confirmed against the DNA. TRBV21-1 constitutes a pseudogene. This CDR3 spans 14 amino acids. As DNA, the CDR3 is TGTGCCAGCAGCAAATGTGACAGGTACTATGGCTACACCTTC. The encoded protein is CASSKCDRYYGYTF.

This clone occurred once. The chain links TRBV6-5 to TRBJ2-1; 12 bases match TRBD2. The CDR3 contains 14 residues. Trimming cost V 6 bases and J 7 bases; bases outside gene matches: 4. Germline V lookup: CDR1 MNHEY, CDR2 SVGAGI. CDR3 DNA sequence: TGTGCCAGCAGGGGCCTAGCGGGAGGGAATGAGCAGTTCTTC. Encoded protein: CASRGLAGGNEQFF.

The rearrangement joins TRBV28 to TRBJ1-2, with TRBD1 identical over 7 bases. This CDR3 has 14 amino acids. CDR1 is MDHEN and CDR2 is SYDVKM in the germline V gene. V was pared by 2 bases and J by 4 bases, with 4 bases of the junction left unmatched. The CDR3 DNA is TGTGCCAGCAGTTTAGACAGGGCCATCTATGGCTACACCTTC. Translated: CASSLDRAIYGYTF.

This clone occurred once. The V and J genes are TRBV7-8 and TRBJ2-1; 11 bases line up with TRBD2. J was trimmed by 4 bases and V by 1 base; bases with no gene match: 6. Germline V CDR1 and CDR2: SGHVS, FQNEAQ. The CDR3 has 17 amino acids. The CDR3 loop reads CASSLVLAGAPYNEQFF. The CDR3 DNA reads TGTGCCAGCAGCTTAGTACTAGCGGGGGCCCCTTACAATGAGCAGTTCTTC. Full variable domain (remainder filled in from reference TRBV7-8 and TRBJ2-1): GAGVSQSPRYKVAKRGQDVALRCDPISGHVSLFWYQQALGQGPEFLTYFQNEAQLDKSGLPSDRFFAERPEGSVSTLKIQRTQQEDSAVYLCASSLVLAGAPYNEQFFGPGTRLTVL.

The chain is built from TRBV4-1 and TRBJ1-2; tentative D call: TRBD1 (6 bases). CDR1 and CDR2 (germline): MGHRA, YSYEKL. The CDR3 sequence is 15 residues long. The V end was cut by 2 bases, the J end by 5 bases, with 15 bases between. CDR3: CASSQNTGSGYGYTF. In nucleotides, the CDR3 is TGCGCCAGCAGCCAAAATACAGGGTCGGGGTATGGCTACACCTTC.

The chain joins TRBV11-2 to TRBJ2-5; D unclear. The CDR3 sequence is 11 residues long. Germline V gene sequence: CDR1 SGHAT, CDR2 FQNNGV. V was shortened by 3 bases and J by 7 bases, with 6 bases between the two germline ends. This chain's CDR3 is CASSFDGTQYF. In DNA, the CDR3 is TGTGCCAGCAGCTTCGACGGGACCCAGTACTTC. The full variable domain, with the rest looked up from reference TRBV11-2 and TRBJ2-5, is EAGVAQSPRYKIIEKRQSVAFWCNPISGHATLYWYQQILGQGPKLLIQFQNNGVVDDSQLPKDRFSAERLKGVDSTLKIQPAKLEDSAVYLCASSFDGTQYFGPGTRLLVL.

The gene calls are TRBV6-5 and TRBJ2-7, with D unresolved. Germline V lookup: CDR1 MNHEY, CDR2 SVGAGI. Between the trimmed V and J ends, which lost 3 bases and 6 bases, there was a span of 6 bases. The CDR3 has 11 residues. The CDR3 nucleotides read TGTGCCAGCAGTTATGACGGCGAGCAGTACGTC. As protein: CASSYDGEQYV.

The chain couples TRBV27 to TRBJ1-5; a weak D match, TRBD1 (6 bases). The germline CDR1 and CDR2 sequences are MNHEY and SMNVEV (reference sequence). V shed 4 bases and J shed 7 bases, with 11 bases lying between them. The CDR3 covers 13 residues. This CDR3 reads CASSSTGSQPQHF. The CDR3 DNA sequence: TGTGCCAGCAGTTCCACAGGGTCCCAGCCCCAGCATTTT.

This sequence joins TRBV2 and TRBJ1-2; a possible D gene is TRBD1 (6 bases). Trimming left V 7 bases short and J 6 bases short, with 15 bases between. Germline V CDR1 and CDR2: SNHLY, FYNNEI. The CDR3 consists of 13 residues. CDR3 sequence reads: CASTGGGINGYTF. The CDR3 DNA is TGTGCCAGCACCGGAGGGGGGATTAATGGCTACACCTTC.